The clone carrying this T cell receptor (beta chain) has just a few counts. Its cognate antigen is unknown. Assay: immunoSEQ multiplex PCR; the TCRdb copy retains only in-frame clones and omits some. The sample includes roughly 35,000 clones, approximately 90% of them seen just once. Germline CDR1 reads SGHAT; CDR2 reads FQNNGV. V trimming: 5 bases; J trimming: 7 bases; junction bases outside the gene matches: 11. The CDR3 spans 16 residues. The entry originates in a study of T cells in localized non-small cell lung cancer. Study-level findings and limits: In adjacent lung appeared a median roughly 56 of the top 100 tumor clones. Greater T cell density in blood accompanied longer overall survival. Uninvolved adjacent lung had higher T cell clonality than tumor and all other tissues.

The specimen was peripheral blood mononuclear cells, collected before any cancer treatment. The clonotype originates from a female donor at least 60 years old with stage II lung adenocarcinoma. V and J are TRBV11-2 and TRBJ2-5; TRBD2 aligns across 12 bases. DNA of the CDR3: TGTGCCAGCAGCCGGACTAGCGGGACTCCAGGGGGGACCCAGTACTTC. It encodes CASSRTSGTPGGTQYF.